This T cell receptor beta chain derives from a study of radiotherapy plus CTLA-4 blockade in lung cancer. Study in general: 18% of patients responded objectively, and about 30% achieved disease control.

Those patients who had chemo-refractory metastatic non-small-cell lung cancer were given focal radiation along with CTLA-4 blockade through ipilimumab. Produced via immunoSEQ multiplex PCR; TCRdb's table is partial and in-frame only. There are some 40,000 clones in the sample; just under 80% occur only once, and under 25% lies in the top ten. Trimming shortened V by 8 bases and J by 1 base, and 17 bases separated the two germline ends. CDR1 is SQVTM, CDR2 ANQGSEA, per germline. The CDR3 consists of 14 residues. As for this clone: Its antigen is unknown.

The study's findings and limits: Expansion in blood of tumor-derived TCR clones was seen after radiotherapy plus ipilimumab.

The sample consisted of peripheral blood, taken from a patient treated with radiotherapy plus ipilimumab. The chain joins TRBV29-1 to TRBJ1-2; no firm D call. This receptor was taken from a human donor with non-small cell lung cancer that progressed on radiotherapy plus ipilimumab. DNA of the CDR3: TGCAGCTCCGCCCCAGCTGGGCTTAACTATGGCTACACCTTC. This translates into CSSAPAGLNYGYTF.